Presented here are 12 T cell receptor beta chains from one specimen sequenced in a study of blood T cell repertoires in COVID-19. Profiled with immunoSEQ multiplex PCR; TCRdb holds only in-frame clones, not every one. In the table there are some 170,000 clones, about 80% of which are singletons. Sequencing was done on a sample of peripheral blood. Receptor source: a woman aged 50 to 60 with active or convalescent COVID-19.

The chain's CDR3 is CATSIQGPGELFF. CDR3 in DNA: TGTGCCACCAGCATACAGGGGCCCGGGGAGCTGTTTTTT. The chain couples TRBV15 to TRBJ2-2; 7 nucleotides agree with TRBD1. Germline V gene sequence: CDR1 LNHNV, CDR2 YYDKDF (reference sequence). V shed 4 bases and J 6 bases; nucleotides not matched to a gene: 2. The CDR3 is 13 amino acids.

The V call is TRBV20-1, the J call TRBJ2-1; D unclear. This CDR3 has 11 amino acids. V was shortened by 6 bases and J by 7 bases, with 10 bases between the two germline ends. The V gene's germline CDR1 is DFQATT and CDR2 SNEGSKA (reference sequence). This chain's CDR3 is CSARIRNEQFF. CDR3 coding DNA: TGCAGTGCCAGAATACGGAATGAGCAGTTCTTC.

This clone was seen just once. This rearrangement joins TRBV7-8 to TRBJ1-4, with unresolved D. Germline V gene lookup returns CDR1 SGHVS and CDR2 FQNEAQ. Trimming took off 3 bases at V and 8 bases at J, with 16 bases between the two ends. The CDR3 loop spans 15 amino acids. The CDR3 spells CASSFRRTDLEKLFF. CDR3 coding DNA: TGTGCCAGCAGCTTCCGTAGGACGGACTTGGAAAAACTGTTTTTT.

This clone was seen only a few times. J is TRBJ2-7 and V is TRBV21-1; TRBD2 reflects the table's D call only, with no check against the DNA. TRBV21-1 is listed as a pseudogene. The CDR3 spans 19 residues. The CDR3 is CASSKAQRWASGDDYEQYF. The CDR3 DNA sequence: TGTGCCAGCAGCAAAGCGCAAAGGTGGGCTAGCGGGGATGACTACGAGCAGTACTTC.

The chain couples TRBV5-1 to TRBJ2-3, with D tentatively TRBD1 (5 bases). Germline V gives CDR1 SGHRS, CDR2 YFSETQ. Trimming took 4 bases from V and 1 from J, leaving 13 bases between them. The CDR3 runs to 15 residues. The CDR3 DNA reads TGCGCCAGCAGCCCGTCAAGGGGTGGCACAGATACGCAGTATTTT. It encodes CASSPSRGGTDTQYF.

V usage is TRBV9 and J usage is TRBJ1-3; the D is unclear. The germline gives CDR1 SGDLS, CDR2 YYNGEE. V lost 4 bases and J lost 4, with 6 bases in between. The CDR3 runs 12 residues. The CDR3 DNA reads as TGTGCCAGCAGCCAACAAGGAAACACCATATATTTT. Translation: CASSQQGNTIYF.

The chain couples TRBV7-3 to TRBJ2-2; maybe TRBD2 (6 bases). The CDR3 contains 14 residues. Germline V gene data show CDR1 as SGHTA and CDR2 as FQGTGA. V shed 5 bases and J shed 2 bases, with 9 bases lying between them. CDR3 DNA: TGTGCCAGCAGCGCGCGGGAAAACACCGGGGAGCTGTTTTTT. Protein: CASSARENTGELFF.

The CDR3 DNA reads TGTGCCAGCAGCTTGGGGGCGCAGGATACGCAGTATTTT. As protein: CASSLGAQDTQYF. This chain joins TRBV5-8 and TRBJ2-3; D gene unclear. V shed 0 bases and J shed 6 bases, with 8 bases lying between them. There are 13 residues in the CDR3. CDR1 is SGHTS, CDR2 YDEGEE, per germline.

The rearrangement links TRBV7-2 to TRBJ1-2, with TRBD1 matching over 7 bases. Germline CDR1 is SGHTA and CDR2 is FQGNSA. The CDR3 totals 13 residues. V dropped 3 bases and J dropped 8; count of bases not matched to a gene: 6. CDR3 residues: CASSFEGAIGYTF. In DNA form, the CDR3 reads TGTGCCAGCAGCTTTGAGGGGGCGATAGGCTACACCTTC.

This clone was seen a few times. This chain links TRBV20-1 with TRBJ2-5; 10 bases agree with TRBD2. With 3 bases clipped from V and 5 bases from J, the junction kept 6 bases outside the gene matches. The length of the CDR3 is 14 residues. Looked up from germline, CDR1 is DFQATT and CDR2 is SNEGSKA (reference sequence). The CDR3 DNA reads TGCAGTGCTAGTGTACTAGCGGGGTACGAGACCCAGTACTTC. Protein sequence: CSASVLAGYETQYF.

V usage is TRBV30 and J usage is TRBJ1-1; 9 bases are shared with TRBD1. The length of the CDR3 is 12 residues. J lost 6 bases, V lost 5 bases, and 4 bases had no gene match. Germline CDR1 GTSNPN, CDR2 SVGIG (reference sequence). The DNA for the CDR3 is TGTGCCTGGGGAACAGGGGGCTCTGAAGCTTTCTTT. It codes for CAWGTGGSEAFF.

The CDR3 sequence is CASSSTVMGGTEAFF. The CDR3 coding sequence is TGTGCCAGCAGCTCCACGGTTATGGGGGGCACTGAAGCTTTCTTT. V and J are TRBV7-6 and TRBJ1-1, with D possibly matching TRBD1 (5 bases). Looked up from germline, CDR1 is SGHVS and CDR2 is FNYEAQ. Trimming left V 4 bases short and J 4 bases short, with 16 bases between. This CDR3 spans 15 amino acids.